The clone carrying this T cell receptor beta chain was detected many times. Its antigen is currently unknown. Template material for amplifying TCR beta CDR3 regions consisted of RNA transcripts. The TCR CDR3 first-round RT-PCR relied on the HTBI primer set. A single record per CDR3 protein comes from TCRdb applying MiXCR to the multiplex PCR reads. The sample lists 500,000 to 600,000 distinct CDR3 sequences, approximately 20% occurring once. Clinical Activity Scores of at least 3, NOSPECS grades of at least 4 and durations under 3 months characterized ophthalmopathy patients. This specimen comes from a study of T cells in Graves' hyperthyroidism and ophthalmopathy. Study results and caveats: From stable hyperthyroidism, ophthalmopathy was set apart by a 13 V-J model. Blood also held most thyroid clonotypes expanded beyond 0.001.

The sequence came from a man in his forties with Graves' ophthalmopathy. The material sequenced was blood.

The CDR3 here is CASSLASGRAIDTQYF. CDR3 DNA: TGTGCCAGCAGCTTAGCCTCCGGGAGGGCAATAGATACGCAGTATTTT. This chain uses TRBV7-2 with TRBJ2-3, with 8 bases identical to TRBD2. V dropped 0 bases and J dropped 5; count of bases not matched to a gene: 7. The length of the CDR3 is 16 residues. Per germline, CDR1 SGHTA and CDR2 FQGNSA.